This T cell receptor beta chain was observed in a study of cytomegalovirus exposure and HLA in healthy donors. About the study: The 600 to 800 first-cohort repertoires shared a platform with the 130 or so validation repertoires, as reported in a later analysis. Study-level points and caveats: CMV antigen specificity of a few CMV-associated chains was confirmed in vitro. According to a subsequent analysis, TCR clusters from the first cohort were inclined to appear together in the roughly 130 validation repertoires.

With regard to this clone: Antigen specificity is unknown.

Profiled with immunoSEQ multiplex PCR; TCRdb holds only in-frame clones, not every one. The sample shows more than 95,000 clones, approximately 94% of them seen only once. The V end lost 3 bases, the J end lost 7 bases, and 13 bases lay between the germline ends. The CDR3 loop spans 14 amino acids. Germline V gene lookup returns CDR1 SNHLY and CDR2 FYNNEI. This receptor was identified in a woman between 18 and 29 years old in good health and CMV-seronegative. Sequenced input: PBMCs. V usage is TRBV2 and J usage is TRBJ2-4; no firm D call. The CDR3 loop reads CASSDAGVRNIQYF. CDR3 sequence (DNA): TGTGCCAGCAGTGATGCTGGAGTTCGGAACATTCAGTACTTC. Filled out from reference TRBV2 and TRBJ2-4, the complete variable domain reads EPEVTQTPSHQVTQMGQEVILRCVPISNHLYFYWYRQILGQKVEFLVSFYNNEISEKSEIFDDQFSVERPDGSNFTLKIRSTKLEDSAMYFCASSDAGVRNIQYFGAGTRLSVL.